This record concerns one T cell receptor beta chain sequence. Its antigen is still unknown. These data belong to a study of shared clonotypes between healthy human individuals. Broader study findings: Enrolling few donors narrowed the genetic and exposure-history diversity that was represented.

CDR1 is MRHNA, CDR2 SNTAGT, per germline. Deletions cut 6 bases from V and 7 bases from J, with 19 bases between. The CDR3 consists of 15 residues. Some clones are missing from TCRdb's copy, which holds only in-frame ones; the method was immunoSEQ multiplex PCR. This sample has some 1 million clones; roughly 75% occur once, and the top ten carry approximately 1.5%. The sequencing input was memory CD4+ T cells sorted from blood. Subset indicated: CD45RA-negative fraction. The rearrangement uses TRBV6-4 and TRBJ2-1; D gene ambiguous. This receptor was taken from a man aged 18 to 29 in good health. CDR3 sequence: CASSSTPTALNEQFF. The CDR3 bases are TGTGCCAGCAGCTCCACCCCTACAGCTTTGAATGAGCAGTTCTTC.